Sequencing of this T cell receptor (beta chain) was carried out in a study of T cell responses to AZD1222 COVID-19 vaccine. As to this clone: Antigen specificity is unknown.

General observations from the study: Clonal diversity was possibly underestimated; the donors were predominantly white British and more often female. Elevations in Spike-specific TCR breadth and depth followed administration of two AZD1222 doses. No repertoire was sampled before or during the peak T cell response, only after it. Recipients of AZD1222 seropositive at baseline numbered only five or six.

This table comes from immunoSEQ multiplex PCR, and its TCRdb copy is limited to in-frame clones, with some not included. This sample has roughly 180,000 clones; almost 95% occur once, and the top ten carry approximately 9.6%. The source of this sequence is an adult in good health. The sequences come from peripheral blood, collected on day 0 of AZD1222 vaccination.

In nucleotides, the CDR3 is TGTGCCAGCAGCCCGCCCCCCGGGACACTTTACAATGAGCAGTTCTTC. It translates to CASSPPPGTLYNEQFF. The V call is TRBV13, the J call TRBJ2-1, with D tentatively TRBD1 (6 bases). This CDR3 region has 16 residues. Germline CDR1 and CDR2: PRHDT and FYEKMQ (reference sequence). Deletions cut 5 bases from V and 4 bases from J, with 18 bases between.